There are a few counts of the clone carrying this T cell receptor beta chain. Its target is not known. The entry originates in a study of CD8 T cells in ankylosing spondylitis. TCRdb reprocessed the 5' RACE reads with MiXCR, giving one entry per CDR3 protein. The table records some 800,000 distinct CDR3 sequences, 10% to 15% of them present only once. Per the germline V gene, CDR1 is MNHEY and CDR2 is SVGEGT. After removal of 5 bases from V and 9 bases from J, the junction contained 11 bases not matched to a gene. The CDR3 is 16 amino acids. Broader study findings: Certain motif variants had earlier appeared in reactive arthritis synovial fluid and blood. Seemingly distinctive of ankylosing spondylitis blood was a TCR beta motif formed by eight highly homologous variants.

The rearrangement links TRBV6-2 or TRBV6-3 to TRBJ2-1, with 12 positions matching TRBD2. The receptor was derived from a male donor with ankylosing spondylitis. The material sequenced was blood, either unsorted or a sorted T cell fraction (not recorded which). This CDR3 reads CASSLGLAGGMSEQFF. CDR3 in DNA: TGTGCCAGCAGTCTAGGCCTAGCGGGGGGGATGAGTGAGCAGTTCTTC.